This TCR beta chain was observed in a study of blood T cell repertoires in COVID-19. Study summary: The samples span acute and convalescent COVID-19 from the United States, Italy and Spain.

In the original workflow: Using reference gene primer amplification, nucleated cell counts were estimated. The protocol was immunoSEQ multiplex PCR, while the TCRdb copy is restricted to in-frame clones and leaves out a portion. V and J calls and clone size follow that table, whereas D and trimming were derived from the DNA. The sample holds 45,000 or so clones, about nine tenths seen once. This clone was counted once. The clonotype was recovered from a woman aged 80 or over with active COVID-19. The specimen sequenced was peripheral blood.

This chain's CDR3 is CASSLPGNQPQHF. The CDR3 coding sequence is TGTGCCAGCAGCTTGCCCGGGAATCAGCCCCAGCATTTT. This chain links TRBV5-5 with TRBJ1-5; D unresolved. V dropped 1 base and J dropped 4 bases, with 6 bases sitting between them. The CDR3 totals 13 residues. Germline CDR1 and CDR2: SGHKS and YYEKEE (reference sequence). Full variable domain (missing parts from reference TRBV5-5 and TRBJ1-5): DAGVTQSPTHLIKTRGQQVTLRCSPISGHKSVSWYQQVLGQGPQFIFQYYEKEERGRGNFPDRFSARQFPNYSSELNVNALLLGDSALYLCASSLPGNQPQHFGDGTRLSIL.